This record looks at one T cell receptor (beta chain) sequence and its context. What it binds is not known. The V end lost 2 bases, the J end lost 6 bases, and 13 bases lay between the germline ends. The CDR3 sequence is 14 residues long. CDR1 is MNHEY, CDR2 SVGAGI, per germline. This entry is derived from a study of lymphopenia after photon versus proton radiotherapy. Study-wide results and caveats: Oligoclonal CD8+ Temra expansion after nadir drove photon patients' diversity drop. Only patients who died were analyzed for survival; proton advantage is unproven.

Assay used: immunoSEQ multiplex PCR; TCRdb lists only in-frame clones, some missing. This sample yields more than 15,000 clones, of which under 95% are seen a single time; about 6% belongs to the top ten. The input for sequencing was peripheral blood, taken from a patient treated with photon-based radiotherapy. The sequence was collected from a man aged 55 to 69 with pancreatic cancer. V and J are TRBV6-5 and TRBJ1-1; no clear D. CDR3 coding DNA: TGTGCCAGCAGTTACGATGGCGCCCGGCCTGAAGCTTTCTTT. This codes for CASSYDGARPEAFF.